This T cell receptor beta chain was identified during a study of lymphopenia after photon versus proton radiotherapy. Study findings and constraints: In patients who died, overall survival fell as post-nadir TCR diversity dropped more. Relative stability marked proton patients; photon patients lost diversity and naive cells.

Points on this clone: The target antigen is unknown.

The table came from immunoSEQ multiplex PCR; TCRdb's copy has only in-frame clones and leaves some out. Of some 42,000 clones in the sample, about four fifths were seen once. This CDR3 has 15 amino acids. Germline V gene data show CDR1 as SGHRS and CDR2 as YFSETQ. V lost 4 bases, J lost 1 base, and 4 bases stayed unmatched. This clonotype was sampled from a woman in her 70s with pancreatic cancer. This chain joins TRBV5-1 and TRBJ1-4; 7 positions match TRBD1. The sequencing here drew on peripheral blood, taken from a patient treated with proton-based radiotherapy. The DNA for the CDR3 is TGCGCCAGCAGCCTAAACAGGGGAACTAATGAAAAACTGTTTTTT. Residues: CASSLNRGTNEKLFF.